In this sample, the clone carrying this T cell receptor beta chain turned up many times. The antigen remains unidentified. V lost 5 bases and J lost 4, with 21 bases in between. This CDR3 comprises 17 residues. The data stem from a study of response to subunit inactivated influenza vaccine. Study-wide findings and caveats: Authors suggested that a seasonal influenza vaccination recruits few new T cells each time.

Each CDR3 protein is one row after TCRdb ran MiXCR on the RT-PCR reads. The data show roughly 670,000 distinct CDR3 sequences, 14% seen once. The sequence derives from a man in his fifties or sixties who received an inactivated influenza vaccine. The specimen was PBMCs from blood, collected 14 to 15 days before vaccination. The genes are TRBV12-3 or TRBV12-4 and TRBJ2-1, with D perhaps matching TRBD1 or TRBD2 (5 bases each). The CDR3 nucleotides read TGTGCCAGCAGTCCAACCCCCGGGGCTCGGAAGTACAATGAGCAGTTCTTC. Translation gives CASSPTPGARKYNEQFF.